This T cell receptor beta chain stems from a study of regulatory T cells in long-lasting Graves disease. Study-wide points: Having few samples may have compromised the accuracy.

Time point defined: persistent/refractory GD, antithyroid drugs over 5 years with positive TRAb. After RNA was extracted from PBMCs, the TCR library was made from it. This clonotype was found many times. Antigen: not known. In building TCR beta libraries, iRepertoire HTBI primers were used together with Arm-PCR of CDR3 regions. MiXCR was run by TCRdb on the multiplex PCR reads, yielding one entry per CDR3 protein. The sample holds fewer than 600,000 distinct CDR3 sequences, 22% seen once. Sequenced here: peripheral blood mononuclear cells (PBMCs), sampled when the disease was refractory, from a patient treated with antithyroid drugs. The sequence was obtained from a female donor with Graves disease.

The CDR3 nucleotides read TGTGCCAGCAGTAGTCAGCCCCTTGAAAAACTGTTTTTT. Amino acids: CASSSQPLEKLFF. This chain connects TRBV2 to TRBJ1-4; D uncertain. Germline-derived CDR1 and CDR2 are SNHLY and FYNNEI. V lost 5 bases, J lost 7 bases, and 11 bases lay in between. This CDR3 is 13 amino acids long.